One and the same sample provided the 3 T cell receptor beta chains below, sequenced in a study of early T cells in non-severe SARS-CoV-2 infection. TCRdb reanalysed the 5' RACE reads using MiXCR and keeps one entry per CDR3 protein. Of under 95,000 distinct CDR3 sequences in the sample, 15% are singletons; the top ten hold less than 7%. Source material: whole blood. The source is an adult who was a healthcare worker with PCR-confirmed SARS-CoV-2 infection or an uninfected control (not recorded which).

This clonotype was seen a few times. Written as DNA, the CDR3 is TGTGCCAGCAGCGATGAGGCGACAGGGGTTGCAGATACGCAGTATTTT. Protein sequence: CASSDEATGVADTQYF. The rearrangement links TRBV7-9 to TRBJ2-3; 8 positions agree with TRBD1. From germline, CDR1 is SEHNR and CDR2 FQNEAQ (reference sequence). The length of the CDR3 is 16 residues. The V and J ends lost 5 bases and 4 bases, in that order; junction bases with no gene match: 11.

The chain joins TRBV9 to TRBJ2-7; 8 bases line up with TRBD1. The V gene's germline CDR1 is SGDLS and CDR2 YYNGEE. This CDR3 spans 17 amino acids. V dropped 2 bases and J dropped 4; count of bases not matched to a gene: 14. In DNA form, the CDR3 reads TGTGCCAGCAGCGTCCACTCGGACAGGGTATCTTCTTACGAGCAGTACTTC. This codes for CASSVHSDRVSSYEQYF.

The table lists this clonotype with many counts. CDR3 bases: TGTGCCTGGAGTGTAGGTGGAGGGAAGAGCTACGAGCAGTACTTC. Protein product: CAWSVGGGKSYEQYF. The genes are TRBV30 and TRBJ2-7; possible D gene TRBD2, 6 bases. Trimming cost V 0 bases and J 3 bases, with 15 bases left between them. Per germline, CDR1 GTSNPN and CDR2 SVGIG (reference sequence). This CDR3 is built from 15 residues.